These 23 T cell receptor beta chains were all obtained from the same sample, sequenced in a study of tumor-infiltrating lymphocytes in primary liver carcinoma. In addition to blood RNA drawn from unsorted whole blood, germline DNA was extracted. A constant-region primer primed TCR beta cDNA synthesis from about 550 ng of total RNA. Libraries covering TCR beta were generated through three nested multiplex PCR rounds (using a slightly modified ARM-PCR). A C-beta reverse primer and TRBV1-TRBV30 forward primers served in each of the first two PCR rounds, at about 10 cycles apiece. TCRdb used MiXCR to reprocess the multiplex PCR reads, holding one entry per CDR3 protein. The sample records a few hundred thousand distinct CDR3 sequences, nearly 60% being singletons. Sequencing was performed on peripheral blood. These receptors were taken from a woman aged 25 to 45 with primary liver carcinoma and hepatitis B virus infection.

Regarding this clonotype: It may be a read error: a sequence one base away is much more abundant. V gene TRBV10-2 combines with J gene TRBJ2-3; D gene uncertain. The germline V and J ends were trimmed by 8 bases and 0 bases, with 9 bases remaining between them. The CDR3 extends over 13 amino acids. Germline-derived CDR1 and CDR2 are WSHSY and SAAADI. The CDR3, as DNA: TGCGCCAGCGAGTCCCCTAGCACAGATACGCAGTATTTT. Translation: CASESPSTDTQYF.

A remark on this clonotype: A much bigger clone sits one base away, suggesting this may be a read error. V and J are TRBV7-9 and TRBJ2-3; D is unclear. This CDR3 has 12 amino acids. In germline, CDR1 is SEHNR, CDR2 FQNEAQ (reference sequence). The CDR3 sequence: CASSLSTVTQYF. CDR3 DNA: TGTGCCAGCAGCTTAAGCACAGTTACGCAGTATTTT.

As for this clonotype: A read error is likely, as this CDR3 ends without the conserved phenylalanine or tryptophan. CDR3 protein: CASSVHPRGSRADTQYS. In nucleotides, the CDR3 is TGTGCCAGCAGTGTTCACCCGAGGGGGAGTCGGGCAGATACGCAGTATTCT. V gene TRBV12-3 or TRBV12-4 combines with J gene TRBJ2-3; D is perhaps TRBD1 (6 bases). Trimming removed 5 bases from V and 4 bases from J, with 22 bases in between. The CDR3 extends over 17 amino acids.

This clonotype was seen more than once but under ten times. The chain recombines TRBV28 with TRBJ2-1; maybe TRBD2 (5 bases). CDR3 size: 15 residues. The V gene lost 5 bases and the J gene lost 10 bases, with 21 bases spanning the gap. CDR1 is MDHEN and CDR2 is SYDVKM in the germline V gene. DNA for the CDR3: TGTGCCAGCAGTCCCCAACGTTGGACTTTTTTGGAGCAGTTCTTC. The encoded protein is CASSPQRWTFLEQFF.

About this clonotype: A much larger clone is a single base away; this may be a read error. J is TRBJ2-7 and V is TRBV12-3 or TRBV12-4, with D possibly being TRBD1 (6 bases). CDR3 length: 14 residues. CDR3 sequence (DNA): TGTGCCAGCAGTTTCACAGGGTTAACCTACAAGCAGTACTTC. Its translation: CASSFTGLTYKQYF.

The V gene is TRBV11-2, the J gene TRBJ1-3; D is uncertain. CDR1 is SGHAT and CDR2 is FQNNGV in the germline V gene. The V gene lost 3 bases and the J gene lost 7 bases, with 16 bases spanning the gap. This CDR3 comprises 15 residues. The CDR3 DNA is TGTGCCAGCAGCTTGGGCAGGAGGAACGGGAACACCATATATTTT. It is translated as CASSLGRRNGNTIYF.

About this clonotype itself: This may be a read error: a much more frequent sequence differs by one nucleotide. The V and J genes are TRBV6-1 and TRBJ1-1, with D possibly TRBD1 on 5 matching bases. The CDR3 loop spans 13 amino acids. CDR1 MNHNS and CDR2 SASEGT come from the germline V gene. CDR3 residues: CTSSLRQYTEAFF. In DNA form, the CDR3 reads TGTACCAGCAGTCTTAGACAGTACACTGAAGCTTTCTTT.

Comments on this clonotype: At one end the junction does not follow the germline gene, possibly because of a read error. In DNA form, the CDR3 reads TGTGGCAGCAGTTCCAGGACACCTACTATCTATGGCTACACCTTC. Protein sequence: CGSSSRTPTIYGYTF. The chain combines TRBV6-7 with TRBJ1-2, with D perhaps TRBD1 (5 bases). TRBV6-7 is annotated as an ORF whose role is uncertain. There are 15 residues in the CDR3.

Details on this clonotype: It may be a read error: a sequence one base away is much more abundant. The gene calls are TRBV29-1 and TRBJ2-5; 7 nucleotides align to TRBD1. The germline gives CDR1 SQVTM, CDR2 ANQGSEA. Germline trimming cut 5 bases from V and 7 bases from J; bases unmatched to any gene: 10. This CDR3 has 13 residues. Here the CDR3 reads CSVREGGFMTQYF. In DNA, the CDR3 is TGCAGCGTTCGTGAAGGGGGCTTTATGACCCAGTACTTC.

The chain joins TRBV29-1 to TRBJ2-1; a possible D gene is TRBD1 (6 bases). Trimming shortened V by 5 bases and J by 6 bases, and 20 bases separated the two germline ends. Per the germline V gene, CDR1 is SQVTM and CDR2 is ANQGSEA. The CDR3 runs to 15 residues. The CDR3 sequence is CSVRTELVGFNEQFF. The CDR3 DNA follows: TGCAGCGTTAGGACAGAACTAGTGGGATTCAATGAGCAGTTCTTC.

With respect to this clonotype: The CDR3 end shows no conserved phenylalanine or tryptophan, and so a read error is likely. In DNA form, the CDR3 reads TGTGCCAGCAGTTACGGGAATGAGCAGTTCTTG. This gives the protein CASSYGNEQFL. The J gene is TRBJ2-1, the V gene TRBV12-3 or TRBV12-4; D uncertain. This CDR3 is built from 11 residues. Trimming removed 4 bases from V and 7 bases from J, with 5 bases in between.

On this clonotype itself: This may arise from a read error, as a much more abundant clone is one base away. The chain links TRBV6-6 to TRBJ1-5, with 12 bases aligning to TRBD1. Germline V gene lookup returns CDR1 MNHNY and CDR2 SVGAGI (reference sequence). The CDR3 consists of 18 residues. CDR3 in DNA: TGTGCCAGCAGGTTAAAGGGACAGGGGGCGTCGAGCAAACAGCCCCAGCATTTT. Residues: CASRLKGQGASSKQPQHF.

This chain uses TRBV28 with TRBJ2-3, with 7 bases that match TRBD2. Trimming removed 3 bases from V and 14 bases from J; junction bases left unmatched: 8. The CDR3 has 12 amino acids. CDR1 MDHEN and CDR2 SYDVKM come from the germline V gene. The DNA for the CDR3 is TGTGCCAGCAGTTTCGTTTGGGGAGGGAGGTATTTT. As protein: CASSFVWGGRYF.

The sample holds many counts of this clonotype. J is TRBJ2-4 and V is TRBV4-1; a possible D gene is TRBD1 (8 bases). The V gene lost 3 bases and the J gene lost 8 bases, with 14 bases spanning the gap. Looked up from germline, CDR1 is MGHRA and CDR2 is YSYEKL. The CDR3 is 14 residues long. DNA for the CDR3: TGCGCCAGCAGCCATCGAACAGGGGGGGACATTCAGTACTTC. Its protein product is CASSHRTGGDIQYF.

For this clonotype: A much more abundant neighbour one base away suggests this may be a read error. The chain uses TRBV29-1 and TRBJ2-5, with D unresolved. Between the trimmed V and J ends, which lost 1 base and 9 bases, there was a span of 15 bases. CDR3 length equals 13 residues. Germline values: CDR1 SQVTM, CDR2 ANQGSEA. The CDR3 nucleotides read TGCAGCGTTGAAGGGAATGCTGGAAAGGCCCAGTACTTC. Its translation is CSVEGNAGKAQYF.

This chain connects TRBV10-3 to TRBJ2-5, with a weak D call TRBD2 (6 bases). V shed 0 bases and J shed 0 bases, with 23 bases lying between them. The CDR3 runs to 20 residues. The germline gives CDR1 ENHRY, CDR2 SYGVKD. CDR3 protein: CAISESIGGYLPMDQETQYF. The CDR3 DNA reads TGTGCCATCAGTGAGTCGATTGGGGGGTACCTCCCCATGGACCAAGAGACCCAGTACTTC.

This clonotype was seen ten or more times. The rearrangement joins TRBV11-3 to TRBJ2-3; 7 positions agree with TRBD2. The J segment lost 5 bases and the V segment lost 4 bases, leaving 9 bases of the junction unmatched. CDR3 length: 15 amino acids. Germline V gene sequence: CDR1 SGHNT, CDR2 YENEEA. CDR3 DNA: TGTGCCAGCAGCTCTAGACTAGCAACAAGAGATACGCAGTATTTT. Its translation is CASSSRLATRDTQYF.

The chain links TRBV5-4 to TRBJ2-5; D may be TRBD1 or TRBD2 (5 bases each). The ends were cut back, 5 bases at V and 9 bases at J, with 14 bases in the middle. Germline V lookup: CDR1 SGHNT, CDR2 YYREEE (reference sequence). This CDR3 region has 12 residues. The CDR3 reads CASSPGTPAQYF. CDR3 nucleotide sequence: TGTGCCAGCAGTCCCGGGACCCCGGCCCAGTACTTC.

In the case of this clonotype: No conserved phenylalanine or tryptophan ends this CDR3, so it is likely a read error. This sequence joins TRBV4-1 and TRBJ2-7; no clear D gene. V lost 4 bases and J lost 2, with 15 bases in between. Germline V lookup: CDR1 MGHRA, CDR2 YSYEKL. The CDR3 has 15 amino acids. CDR3 protein: CASSLLYGPAYEQYL. In DNA, the CDR3 is TGCGCCAGCAGCCTTCTCTACGGGCCTGCCTACGAGCAGTACCTC.

Regarding this clonotype: Compared with germline, one end of the junction differs, possibly owing to a read error. The chain recombines TRBV6-6 with TRBJ2-4; D ambiguous. The V gene's germline CDR1 is MNHNY and CDR2 SVGAGI (reference sequence). The CDR3 is made up of 16 amino acids. CDR3 residues: CASRPTPVTLKNILYF. Here the CDR3 DNA reads TGTGCCAGCAGACCCACCCCTGTGACCCTCAAGAACATTCTGTACTTC.

The CDR3, as DNA: TGTGCCAGAAGTTCAACGGCTGAGCAGTTCTTC. Its translation is CARSSTAEQFF. The chain carries TRBV11-2 and TRBJ2-1; D gene ambiguous. Trimming removed 9 bases at V and 9 bases at J, with 12 bases between. The V gene's germline CDR1 is SGHAT and CDR2 FQNNGV. There are 11 residues in the CDR3.

Details on this clonotype: One junction end does not reproduce the germline sequence, and a read error may be involved. This rearrangement joins TRBV2 to TRBJ2-1, with D tentatively TRBD2 (6 bases). Germline assignment: CDR1 SNHLY and CDR2 FYNNEI. The CDR3 extends over 15 amino acids. The CDR3 sequence: CASRETNGSRDEQIF. The DNA of the CDR3 is TGTGCCAGCAGGGAAACTAACGGGAGTAGGGATGAGCAGATCTTC.

In this sample, this clonotype turned up many times. This sequence joins TRBV4-3 and TRBJ2-1, with D perhaps matching TRBD2 (5 bases). Germline-derived CDR1 and CDR2 are LGHNA and YSLEER. The CDR3 covers 13 residues. V was clipped by 3 bases and J by 9 bases, with 12 bases between them. CDR3 coding DNA: TGCGCCAGCAGCCATGACCAACGGGGTGAGCAGTTCTTC. It specifies CASSHDQRGEQFF.